These 2 T cell receptor beta chains were sequenced from one sample in a study of immune reconstitution after stem cell transplant in scleroderma. TCRdb processed the RT-PCR reads anew with MiXCR; each CDR3 protein has one entry. Here the sample spans more than 3,000 distinct CDR3 sequences, about 10% being singletons. This specimen was acquired before or after autologous hematopoietic stem cell transplantation (not recorded which). These receptors were collected from a female donor with systemic sclerosis.

This clonotype is termed medium-sized. The chain has TRBV29-1 and TRBJ2-7; 7 nucleotides align to TRBD1. J lost 5 bases, V lost 0 bases, and 7 bases had no gene match. CDR3 size: 14 residues. Germline V gene lookup returns CDR1 SQVTM and CDR2 ANQGSEA. The CDR3 DNA sequence: TGCAGCGTTGAAGACGACAGGGAACGAGACGAGCAGTACTTC. Amino acid sequence: CSVEDDRERDEQYF.

This clonotype is categorized as medium-sized. The V call is TRBV21-1, the J call TRBJ1-1; no DNA check was done on the table's D call, TRBD1. TRBV21-1 is described as a pseudogene. The CDR3 consists of 13 residues. This CDR3 is CASSKTRDTEAFF. DNA for the CDR3: TGTGCCAGCAGCAAAACCAGGGACACTGAAGCTTTCTTT.